What follows are 29 T cell receptor beta chains derived from one specimen sequenced in a study of T cells in Graves' hyperthyroidism and ophthalmopathy (dated by TCRdb to about 2019). Libraries were built with multiplex PCR. The sequencing machine was an Illumina HiSeq 2000. Amplification of TCR beta CDR3 regions was carried out from RNA transcripts. The first round of RT-PCR for the TCR CDR3 was performed with the HTBI primer set and the Qiagen OneStep RT-PCR kit. The public sequencing data were trimmed at Q25 with fastp and processed into clonotypes with MiXCR by TCRdb, which kept only in-frame beta chains. Entries that share a CDR3 protein sequence are merged under the most common genes and DNA. Recorded for this sample are around 620,000 distinct CDR3 sequences; more than 13% of them occurred a single time. The leading ten clones occupy about 7% of the sample. Sequenced: blood. Receptor source: a woman between 18 and 29 years old with Graves' ophthalmopathy.

This clonotype showed up many times. J is TRBJ2-5 and V is TRBV13; 8 nucleotides agree with TRBD1. CDR1 is PRHDT, CDR2 FYEKMQ, per germline (reference sequence). The CDR3 contains 12 residues. V was pared by 11 bases and J by 3 bases, with 5 bases of the junction left unmatched. The CDR3 nucleotides are TGTGCCTCCCAGGGGGCGGAAGAGACCCAGTACTTC. Amino acid sequence: CASQGAEETQYF. Variable domain in full (rest from reference TRBV13 and TRBJ2-5): AAGVIQSPRHLIKEKRETATLKCYPIPRHDTVYWYQQGPGQDPQFLISFYEKMQSDKGSIPDRFSAQQFSDYHSELNMSSLELGDSALYFCASQGAEETQYFGPGTRLLVL.

The chain uses TRBV28 and TRBJ2-7; no reliable D call. The V and J ends lost 8 bases and 4 bases respectively, with 9 bases between them. Germline lookup yields CDR1 MDHEN and CDR2 SYDVKM. CDR3 size: 11 residues. For the CDR3, the DNA is TGTGCCAGCCATCGGAATTACGAGCAGTACTTC. It encodes CASHRNYEQYF.

The chain couples TRBV4-2 to TRBJ1-5, with D unresolved. CDR3 length: 16 residues. The germline CDR1 and CDR2 sequences are LGHNA and YNFKEQ. The germline V and J ends were trimmed by 0 bases and 0 bases, with 9 bases remaining between them. The CDR3 loop is CASSQDPGYSNQPQHF. DNA of the CDR3: TGTGCCAGCAGCCAAGATCCAGGATATAGCAATCAGCCCCAGCATTTT.

The table lists this clonotype with a few counts. The chain uses TRBV19 and TRBJ2-6; 7 bases map to TRBD1. This CDR3 has 15 amino acids. Trimming took 9 bases from V and 2 from J; bases not matched to a gene: 7. CDR1 and CDR2 (germline): LNHDA, SQIVND (reference sequence). In DNA, the CDR3 is TGTGCCAGCGGACAGGTCAAAGCTGGGGCCAACGTCCTGACTTTC. This codes for CASGQVKAGANVLTF.

The table lists this clonotype with many counts. The gene calls are TRBV20-1 and TRBJ2-5, with no clear D. The CDR3 has 12 residues. V was clipped by 1 base and J by 4 bases, with 7 bases between them. Germline CDR1 reads DFQATT; CDR2 reads SNEGSKA (reference sequence). Written as DNA, the CDR3 is TGCAGTGCTAGAGGGGTAGGAGAGACCCAGTACTTC. Residues: CSARGVGETQYF.

This clonotype was observed at least ten times. CDR3 DNA sequence: TGTGCCTGCACTAGCGGGAGCACAGATACGCAGTATTTT. Residues: CACTSGSTDTQYF. V and J are TRBV30 and TRBJ2-3; 9 bases match TRBD2. The CDR3 is 13 amino acids. V was pared by 6 bases and J by 0 bases, with 1 base of the junction left unmatched. Germline V gene data show CDR1 as GTSNPN and CDR2 as SVGIG (reference sequence).

This chain links TRBV18 with TRBJ1-1; TRBD1 is a possible D gene (6 bases). V lost 5 bases, J lost 7 bases, and 14 bases lay in between. This CDR3 comprises 13 residues. CDR1 KGHSH and CDR2 LQKENI come from the germline V gene. The CDR3 nucleotides are TGTGCCAGCTCAGTCGGACAGCTAGGTGAAGCTTTCTTT. This sequence encodes CASSVGQLGEAFF.

The chain combines TRBV7-8 with TRBJ2-2, with a weak D call TRBD2 (5 bases). The CDR3 extends over 14 amino acids. With 5 bases removed from V and 9 bases from J, the gap between germline ends came to 16 bases. The germline gives CDR1 SGHVS, CDR2 FQNEAQ. In DNA form, the CDR3 reads TGTGCCAGCAGCATAAGTGCCCTAGCCCGGGAGCTGTTTTTT. Its translation is CASSISALARELFF.

This clonotype appeared a few times. Since a much larger clone is just one base distant, this may be a read error. This CDR3 fails to terminate in the conserved phenylalanine or tryptophan, so it likely reflects a read error. The genes are TRBV20-1 and TRBJ2-7; D perhaps matches TRBD1 (5 bases). The CDR3 is 14 amino acids. Germline V gene data show CDR1 as DFQATT and CDR2 as SNEGSKA (reference sequence). The V and J ends lost 5 bases and 3 bases respectively, with 17 bases between them. The CDR3 nucleotides read TGCAGTGCTTCCCCTACAGGAGAGAGCTACGAGCAGTACCTC. Its translation: CSASPTGESYEQYL.

The V call is TRBV3-1, the J call TRBJ1-2; D might be TRBD1 (5 bases). V was cut by 4 bases and J by 7 bases, with 16 bases left in between. The length of the CDR3 is 14 residues. The germline V gene encodes CDR1 LGHDT and CDR2 YNNKEL (reference sequence). The CDR3, as DNA: TGTGCCAGCAGCCCAGGGAGGGGCTATGGTGGCTACACCTTC. Translating it yields CASSPGRGYGGYTF.

In its sample, this clonotype was seen many times. The chain couples TRBV7-9 to TRBJ2-3; TRBD2 agrees at 8 bases. The CDR3 sequence is 17 residues long. CDR1 SEHNR and CDR2 FQNEAQ come from the germline V gene (reference sequence). The junction had 9 bases not matched to a gene; V was cut back by 4 bases and J by 0 bases. The CDR3: CASSSHVAGGSTDTQYF. In DNA form, the CDR3 reads TGTGCCAGCAGCTCTCACGTGGCGGGAGGTAGCACAGATACGCAGTATTTT.

This clonotype was seen repeatedly, ten times or more. The chain has TRBV9 and TRBJ2-7; D not certain. From germline, CDR1 is SGDLS and CDR2 YYNGEE. Trimming cost V 0 bases and J 2 bases, with 15 bases left between them. The CDR3 length is 16 residues. CDR3: CASSVGSGTVPYEQYF. The CDR3 bases are TGTGCCAGCAGCGTAGGGTCGGGCACAGTGCCCTACGAGCAGTACTTC.

The rearrangement links TRBV7-2 to TRBJ2-7, with 14 bases matching TRBD2. Trimming cost V 4 bases and J 0 bases; bases outside gene matches: 17. The CDR3 loop spans 21 amino acids. Germline V gives CDR1 SGHTA, CDR2 FQGNSA. The CDR3 DNA reads TGTGCCAGCAGCTCCGCGGGACTAGCGGGAGTGGGCGGGGCTAGCTCCTACGAGCAGTACTTC. Translating it yields CASSSAGLAGVGGASSYEQYF.

This clonotype was seen a handful of times. The gene calls are TRBV6-2 or TRBV6-3 and TRBJ1-4; D may be TRBD1 (6 bases). The CDR3 spans 14 residues. V shed 0 bases and J shed 7 bases, with 9 bases lying between them. Germline V gene data show CDR1 as MNHEY and CDR2 as SVGEGT. CDR3 DNA sequence: TGTGCCAGCAGTTACTCGGGGGCGGGTGAAAAACTGTTTTTT. This encodes CASSYSGAGEKLFF.

This clonotype was detected many times. The gene calls are TRBV18 and TRBJ1-5; D may be TRBD1 (5 bases). Germline V CDR1 and CDR2: KGHSH, LQKENI. The CDR3 length is 12 residues. Trimming pared 6 bases from V and 7 bases from J, leaving 10 bases between. The CDR3 DNA reads TGTGCCAGCTCGTCCGGGGGACAGCCCCAGCATTTT. It specifies CASSSGGQPQHF. Variable domain in full (rest from reference TRBV18 and TRBJ1-5): NAGVMQNPRHLVRRRGQEARLRCSPMKGHSHVYWYRQLPEEGLKFMVYLQKENIIDESGMPKERFSAEFPKEGPSILRIQQVVRGDSAAYFCASSSGGQPQHFGDGTRLSIL.

This clonotype came up many times. The V call is TRBV6-1, the J call TRBJ2-5; 8 bases line up with TRBD2. V gave up 6 bases and J gave up 1 base; unmatched junction bases: 13. Germline CDR1 is MNHNS and CDR2 is SASEGT. The CDR3 extends over 17 amino acids. In nucleotides, the CDR3 is TGTGCCAGCAGGGTCCTCGCGGGAGGAACCCCCCAAGAGACCCAGTACTTC. This translates into CASRVLAGGTPQETQYF.

This clonotype was found many times. V and J are TRBV20-1 and TRBJ2-7, with 14 bases lining up with TRBD2. The ends lost 0 bases at V and 4 bases at J; junction bases unmatched: 17. This CDR3 contains 20 residues. Germline CDR1 is DFQATT and CDR2 is SNEGSKA (reference sequence). The CDR3 DNA sequence: TGCAGTGCTAGAGATCGGTATAAAGGGACTAGCGGGAGCGGGGTGTACGAGCAGTACTTC. Its protein is CSARDRYKGTSGSGVYEQYF.

Many counts were recorded for this clonotype. The chain links TRBV12-3 or TRBV12-4 to TRBJ2-3; TRBD2 matches at 7 bases. The length of the CDR3 is 14 residues. The J segment lost 0 bases and the V segment lost 8 bases, leaving 5 bases of the junction unmatched. The CDR3 is CASDLAASTDTQYF. In DNA form, the CDR3 reads TGTGCCAGCGATCTAGCGGCTAGCACAGATACGCAGTATTTT.

In this sample, this clonotype turned up many times. The V gene is TRBV11-2, the J gene TRBJ2-7; 11 nucleotides agree with TRBD1. Per germline, CDR1 SGHAT and CDR2 FQNNGV. This CDR3 has 14 residues. V lost 5 bases and J lost 6; bases outside the gene matches: 6. The CDR3: CASSRDRGAGEQYF. As DNA, the CDR3 is TGTGCCAGCAGCCGGGACAGGGGGGCTGGCGAGCAGTACTTC.

This clonotype was recorded at least ten times. This chain uses TRBV7-2 with TRBJ1-6; 7 nucleotides align to TRBD1. The junction had 2 bases not matched to a gene; V was cut back by 5 bases and J by 4 bases. Germline CDR1 reads SGHTA; CDR2 reads FQGNSA. The CDR3 covers 14 residues. This chain's CDR3 is CASSAGQYNSPLHF. As DNA, the CDR3 is TGTGCCAGCAGCGCGGGACAGTATAATTCACCCCTCCACTTT.

A note on this clonotype: A far larger clone lies a single base away; this is likely a read error. The gene calls are TRBV7-9 and TRBJ2-2; D call uncertain. Germline CDR1 SEHNR, CDR2 FQNEAQ (reference sequence). The CDR3 is 12 amino acids. DNA of the CDR3: TGTGCCAGCGGCTTAAGGACCGGGGAGCTGTTTTTT. This sequence encodes CASGLRTGELFF. The full variable domain, its missing parts supplied by reference TRBV7-9 and TRBJ2-2, is DTGVSQNPRHKITKRGQNVTFRCDPISEHNRLYWYRQTLGQGPEFLTYFQNEAQLEKSRLLSDRFSAERPKGSFSTLEIQRTEQGDSAMYLCASGLRTGELFFGEGSRLTVL.

There are many counts of this clonotype. The chain employs TRBV7-8 and TRBJ2-3; TRBD1 is a possible D gene (6 bases). Germline V gene lookup returns CDR1 SGHVS and CDR2 FQNEAQ. The V end lost 1 base, the J end lost 2 bases, and 13 bases lay between the germline ends. The CDR3 length is 16 residues. The CDR3 bases are TGTGCCAGCAGCTTAGATACAGGGCCCCCCACAGATACGCAGTATTTT. Its translation: CASSLDTGPPTDTQYF.

This clonotype was detected a few times. The chain is built from TRBV6-1 and TRBJ1-1; tentatively, D is TRBD1 (6 bases). The length of the CDR3 is 10 residues. Germline V gene sequence: CDR1 MNHNS, CDR2 SASEGT. V dropped 8 bases and J dropped 7 bases, with 8 bases sitting between them. The CDR3 coding sequence is TGTGCCAGCGGAGGGGGTGAAGCTTTCTTT. It is translated as CASGGGEAFF.

This clonotype was recorded a few times. V is TRBV6-5 and J is TRBJ1-6; 8 bases match TRBD1. Germline V gives CDR1 MNHEY, CDR2 SVGAGI. The V gene end was trimmed by 6 bases and the J gene end by 7 bases; junction bases not matched to a gene: 17. The CDR3 covers 18 residues. The CDR3 bases are TGTGCCAGCAGCTACCAGTACATACGACAGGGGTTGAATTCACCCCTCCACTTT. Translated, it gives CASSYQYIRQGLNSPLHF.

This clonotype was seen a few times. This chain connects TRBV9 to TRBJ1-2, with D perhaps TRBD1 (5 bases). V lost 4 bases and J 8 bases, leaving 12 bases between the germline ends. The CDR3 totals 12 residues. The germline gives CDR1 SGDLS, CDR2 YYNGEE. CDR3 sequence (DNA): TGTGCCAGCAGCCCCGACGGGGGAGGCTACACCTTC. Encoded protein: CASSPDGGGYTF.

This clonotype was counted at least ten times. V usage is TRBV6-2 or TRBV6-3 and J usage is TRBJ2-1; possibly TRBD2 for D (7 bases). Trimming removed 6 bases at V and 10 bases at J, with 31 bases between. The CDR3 runs 18 residues. CDR1 and CDR2 from the germline V gene are MNHEY and SVGEGT. The CDR3 here is CASSRGGGPGLQGVEQFF. The CDR3 coding sequence is TGTGCCAGCAGCCGGGGAGGGGGGCCGGGACTACAAGGAGTGGAGCAGTTCTTC.

Note on this clonotype: This may come from a read error, since a much larger clone is one base off. This chain uses TRBV3-1 with TRBJ2-7; 9 nucleotides agree with TRBD1. This CDR3 region has 14 residues. CDR1 LGHDT and CDR2 YNNKEL come from the germline V gene (reference sequence). This CDR3 is CAGSQPGQGGEQYF. CDR3 in DNA: TGTGCCGGCAGCCAGCCGGGACAGGGAGGCGAGCAGTACTTC.

This clonotype has ten or more counts. This rearrangement joins TRBV13 to TRBJ2-7; no firm D call. CDR1 and CDR2 (germline): PRHDT, FYEKMQ (reference sequence). This CDR3 comprises 13 residues. The V end lost 5 bases, the J end lost 2 bases, and 10 bases lay between the germline ends. CDR3 DNA: TGTGCCAGCAGCAACGGACCGGCCTACGAGCAGTACTTC. Translated: CASSNGPAYEQYF.

This clonotype has ten or more counts. V usage is TRBV2 and J usage is TRBJ2-3; D is ambiguous. CDR3 size: 15 residues. Trimming cost V 1 base and J 2 bases, with 10 bases left between them. The germline CDR1 and CDR2 sequences are SNHLY and FYNNEI. CDR3 sequence: CASSEGYAPTDTQYF. The CDR3 region has the DNA TGTGCCAGCAGTGAAGGATATGCCCCCACAGATACGCAGTATTTT. Together with reference TRBV2 and TRBJ2-3, the CDR3 gives the full variable domain: EPEVTQTPSHQVTQMGQEVILRCVPISNHLYFYWYRQILGQKVEFLVSFYNNEISEKSEIFDDQFSVERPDGSNFTLKIRSTKLEDSAMYFCASSEGYAPTDTQYFGPGTRLTVL.